This entry concerns a single T cell receptor beta chain. Noted treatment: randomized to nivolumab then ipilimumab (arm A) or the reverse (arm B). None of the patients previously received DNA-damaging chemotherapy. Sorted cells were live CD3+CD8+, lacking CD19 and CD56, from PBMCs. Clones were read by immunoSEQ multiplex PCR, and TCRdb kept only the in-frame ones, dropping some. Of about 5,300 clones listed, roughly three fifths are singletons. These data are taken from a study of sequential checkpoint blockade in melanoma. The sequence was obtained from a human donor with melanoma. The source was CD8+ T cells sorted from blood (inferred from file names), collected from a patient given nivolumab and ipilimumab in sequence.

CDR3 sequence (DNA): TGCGCCAGCAGCTTCTCAGGGAACACTGAAGCTTTCTTT. Encoded protein: CASSFSGNTEAFF. V is TRBV5-1 and J is TRBJ1-1; D remains unclear. The germline V gene encodes CDR1 SGHRS and CDR2 YFSETQ. The CDR3 extends over 13 amino acids. Trimming stripped 2 bases from V and 1 base from J, with 6 bases between.